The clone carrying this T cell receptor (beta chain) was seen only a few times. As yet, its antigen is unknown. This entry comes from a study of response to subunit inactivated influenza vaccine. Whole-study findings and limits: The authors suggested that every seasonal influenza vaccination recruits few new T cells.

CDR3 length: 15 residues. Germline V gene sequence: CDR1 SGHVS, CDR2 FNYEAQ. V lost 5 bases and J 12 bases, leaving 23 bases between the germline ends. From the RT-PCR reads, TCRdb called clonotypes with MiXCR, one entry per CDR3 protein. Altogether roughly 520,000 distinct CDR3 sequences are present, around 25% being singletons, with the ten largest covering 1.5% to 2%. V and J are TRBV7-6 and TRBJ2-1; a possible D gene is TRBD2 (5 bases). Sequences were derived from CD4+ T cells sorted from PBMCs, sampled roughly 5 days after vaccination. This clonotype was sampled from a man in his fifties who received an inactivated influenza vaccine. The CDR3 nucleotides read TGTGCCAGCAGCCCACTCCCTGCTAGCCAACGAGGGCAGTTCTTC. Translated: CASSPLPASQRGQFF.